This T cell receptor beta chain was identified in a study of cytomegalovirus exposure and HLA in healthy donors. Study-level background: A prior study identified 110 million or so unique TCR beta sequences from 180 million or so T cells. Study-wide results and limits: Presence/absence results assume similar sequencing depth per donor, which may not hold. Apparent HLA restriction characterized most CMV-associated TCR beta chains in a later analysis.

The PCR had 60 Vbeta and 13 Jbeta primers. Here immunoSEQ multiplex PCR was the method, and the copy in TCRdb shows in-frame clones only, minus some. The repertoire holds roughly 200,000 clones, with over 75% as singletons. This CDR3 spans 14 amino acids. Germline CDR1 and CDR2: SGHRS and YFSETQ. Trimming pared 1 base from V and 0 bases from J, leaving 8 bases between. Notes on this clone: The target antigen is unknown.

The TCR comes from a woman aged 45-65 years in good health and CMV-seronegative. Material: PBMCs. V usage is TRBV5-1 and J usage is TRBJ2-7; D gene unclear. CDR3 sequence reads: CASSLHSTSYEQYF. Written as DNA, the CDR3 is TGCGCCAGCAGCTTGCACAGCACCTCCTACGAGCAGTACTTC.